The clone carrying this T cell receptor (beta chain) appeared many times. Its antigen is still unknown. The data are from a study of early T cells in non-severe SARS-CoV-2 infection. Study-wide background: Bulk RNA taken from unsorted whole blood was sequenced, leaving chains unpaired. Study-wide findings and caveats: VDJdb matches were skewed toward anti-spike CD8 T cell responses.

Individual cDNA molecules were tagged with unique molecular identifiers, the study reported. TCRdb itself ran the 5' RACE reads through MiXCR, one entry per CDR3 protein. The profile shows roughly 50,000 distinct CDR3 sequences, 8% to 8.5% of them singletons. Germline V gives CDR1 LNHDA, CDR2 SQIVND (reference sequence). There are 14 residues in the CDR3. V lost 6 bases, J lost 1 base, and 6 bases stayed unmatched. The TCR comes from an adult who was a healthcare worker with PCR-confirmed SARS-CoV-2 infection or an uninfected control (not recorded which). The genes are TRBV19 and TRBJ2-7, with 7 bases lining up with TRBD1. Sample: whole blood. CDR3 sequence (DNA): TGTGCCAGTAGGGGGACAGATCAATCCTACGAGCAGTACTTC. This gives the protein CASRGTDQSYEQYF.